Detailed here is one T cell receptor (beta chain). Germline CDR1 MNHNS, CDR2 SASEGT. Losses at the gene ends were 2 bases for V and 4 bases for J; bases not matched to a gene: 4. The CDR3 has 15 amino acids. The data originate from a study of PD-L1 blockade in urothelial cancer. Sequencing was performed with immunoSEQ multiplex PCR; in TCRdb, only in-frame clones are kept and a portion is missing. This table holds under 25,000 clones, about 93% found once. Time point noted: peripheral blood 6 weeks after treatment start. The source material was PBMCs, sampled around atezolizumab (anti-PD-L1) treatment. The clonotype originates from a woman aged 55-75 years with urothelial cancer. The chain uses TRBV6-1 and TRBJ2-7, with 11 bases that match TRBD2. Here the CDR3 DNA reads TGTGCCAGCAGTGAATGGGCTAGCGGGAGGTACGAGCAGTACTTC. Translated: CASSEWASGRYEQYF.